The following is a T cell receptor beta chain sequence with its context. Clinical history as reported by participants underpinned cohort assignment. Trimming at V came to 2 bases and at J to 5 bases, leaving 9 bases not matched to a gene. The germline V gene has CDR1 LNHDA and CDR2 SQIVND (reference sequence). The CDR3 runs to 17 residues. The sample comes from a study of blood T cell repertoires in COVID-19. Method: immunoSEQ multiplex PCR; TCRdb's copy keeps in-frame clones and lacks some. The repertoire holds 250,000 or so clones, with approximately 81% as singletons. Source material: PBMCs or T cells enriched from blood (not recorded which). This clonotype was obtained from a woman aged 45-65 years who had been exposed to COVID-19. V usage is TRBV19 and J usage is TRBJ1-6; 7 bases agree with TRBD1. The CDR3 bases are TGTGCCAGTAGTATATACAGGGGACACGATAATAATTCACCCCTCCACTTT. Residues: CASSIYRGHDNNSPLHF.